A single sample is the source of the 14 T cell receptor beta chains below, sequenced in a study of T cell repertoires in cytomegalovirus infection. TCRdb used MiXCR to reprocess the reads, holding one entry per CDR3 protein. The sample holds approximately 500,000 distinct CDR3 sequences, about 11% seen once. Input material: PBMCs. The receptor source for this set is a human donor in good health (CMV status not recorded). Some clones in this sample may be carry-over from other donors' samples.

There are many counts of this clonotype. For the CDR3, the DNA is TGCAGCGTAGGACAGGGGGGACTAGGCAATGAGCAGTTCTTC. This encodes CSVGQGGLGNEQFF. V usage is TRBV29-1 and J usage is TRBJ2-1; 10 bases map to TRBD1. With 6 bases clipped from V and 6 bases from J, the junction kept 8 bases outside the gene matches. CDR3 length: 14 amino acids. Germline V gives CDR1 SQVTM, CDR2 ANQGSEA.

This clonotype appeared many times. The gene calls are TRBV24-1 and TRBJ2-2; possible D gene TRBD2, 5 bases. The V end was cut by 3 bases, the J end by 6 bases, with 22 bases between. Germline values: CDR1 KGHDR, CDR2 SFDVKD. The CDR3 sequence is 18 residues long. CDR3 region: CATSDRNGPYEGPGELFF. The CDR3 DNA is TGTGCCACCAGTGATCGTAACGGACCTTATGAGGGCCCCGGGGAGCTGTTTTTT.

This clonotype was detected only a few times. V and J are TRBV5-4 and TRBJ1-6; D gene uncertain. The CDR3 runs to 15 residues. The germline CDR1 and CDR2 sequences are SGHNT and YYREEE (reference sequence). With 3 bases removed from V and 10 bases from J, the gap between germline ends came to 17 bases. The CDR3 DNA sequence: TGTGCCAGCAGCTCTTGGGGAGGCCCAGGCTCACCCCTCCACTTT. Its translation is CASSSWGGPGSPLHF.

This clonotype was detected ten times or more. This chain connects TRBV10-3 to TRBJ2-1, with 8 bases aligning to TRBD2. V shed 8 bases, J shed 6 bases, and the junction held 6 bases outside the gene matches. There are 13 residues in the CDR3. CDR1 and CDR2 from the germline V gene are ENHRY and SYGVKD. CDR3 region: CAIREGLGNEQFF. The CDR3, as DNA: TGTGCCATCCGGGAGGGCCTCGGCAATGAGCAGTTCTTC.

Many counts were recorded for this clonotype. The rearrangement uses TRBV28 and TRBJ2-2; 7 nucleotides match TRBD2. The CDR3 loop spans 16 amino acids. CDR1 MDHEN and CDR2 SYDVKM come from the germline V gene. With 8 bases clipped from V and 3 bases from J, the junction kept 12 bases outside the gene matches. This CDR3 reads CASSGWGGAHTGELFF. CDR3 DNA sequence: TGTGCCAGCTCTGGGTGGGGAGGGGCACACACCGGGGAGCTGTTTTTT.

The chain links TRBV6-6 to TRBJ1-5; perhaps TRBD1 as D (6 bases). CDR1 and CDR2 (germline): MNHNY, SVGAGI (reference sequence). Trimming removed 3 bases from V and 7 bases from J, with 16 bases in between. The CDR3 loop spans 15 amino acids. The CDR3 is CASSYTTGNSQPQHF. DNA of the CDR3: TGTGCCAGCAGTTATACCACAGGGAACAGCCAGCCCCAGCATTTT.

This clonotype has a count of ten or more. The rearrangement links TRBV7-2 to TRBJ2-5, with D maybe TRBD2 (6 bases). This CDR3 contains 14 residues. Trimming stripped 1 base from V and 5 bases from J, with 11 bases between. Germline V gives CDR1 SGHTA, CDR2 FQGNSA. CDR3 in amino acids: CASSLGRGTETQYF. CDR3 nucleotides: TGTGCCAGCAGCTTAGGGAGGGGTACCGAGACCCAGTACTTC.

This clonotype came up many times. The chain joins TRBV3-1 to TRBJ2-3; 8 positions match TRBD2. The CDR3 is made up of 14 amino acids. Trimming removed 4 bases from V and 2 bases from J; junction bases left unmatched: 2. Per germline, CDR1 LGHDT and CDR2 YNNKEL (reference sequence). This CDR3 reads CASSLAGTTDTQYF. In DNA, the CDR3 is TGTGCCAGCAGCCTAGCGGGAACCACAGATACGCAGTATTTT.

This clonotype was detected ten times or more. The chain combines TRBV24-1 with TRBJ2-1, with a possible D match to TRBD1 (5 bases). The V end lost 4 bases, the J end lost 1 base, and 13 bases lay between the germline ends. CDR1 is KGHDR and CDR2 is SFDVKD in the germline V gene. The CDR3 sequence is 16 residues long. Written as DNA, the CDR3 is TGTGCCACCAGTGACCAGGACACTTCTTCCTACAATGAGCAGTTCTTC. This translates into CATSDQDTSSYNEQFF.

Ten or more counts support this clonotype. This rearrangement joins TRBV28 to TRBJ1-5; unclear D gene. This CDR3 is 14 amino acids long. CDR1 MDHEN and CDR2 SYDVKM come from the germline V gene. Trimming left V 5 bases short and J 0 bases short, with 8 bases between. The CDR3: CASSHTISNQPQHF. The CDR3 nucleotides are TGTGCCAGCAGTCACACGATTAGCAATCAGCCCCAGCATTTT.

The table lists this clonotype with many counts. The chain is built from TRBV25-1 and TRBJ2-2, with D unclear. Germline CDR1 is MGHDK and CDR2 is SYGVNS. CDR3 size: 13 residues. V was pared by 10 bases and J by 1 base, with 10 bases between. The DNA of the CDR3 is TGTGCCACCCGGCAGATGAACACCGGGGAGCTGTTTTTT. As protein: CATRQMNTGELFF.

This clonotype occurred many times. The V call is TRBV6-1, the J call TRBJ2-7, with a tentative D call TRBD1 (6 bases). Germline V gene sequence: CDR1 MNHNS, CDR2 SASEGT. The V end lost 6 bases, the J end lost 1 base, and 13 bases lay between the germline ends. CDR3 length: 14 amino acids. CDR3: CASSSLGQSYEQYF. CDR3 nucleotides: TGTGCCAGCAGCTCCCTTGGACAGTCCTACGAGCAGTACTTC.

This clonotype was counted many times. The V and J genes are TRBV7-2 and TRBJ2-1, with TRBD2 identical over 11 bases. The CDR3 runs to 17 residues. V gave up 2 bases and J gave up 9 bases; unmatched junction bases: 12. Germline assignment: CDR1 SGHTA and CDR2 FQGNSA. The CDR3 protein is CASSLRLSGGAASEQFF. CDR3 coding DNA: TGTGCCAGCAGCTTAAGGCTTAGCGGGGGGGCCGCGAGTGAGCAGTTCTTC. Full variable domain (missing parts from reference TRBV7-2 and TRBJ2-1): GAGVSQSPSNKVTEKGKDVELRCDPISGHTALYWYRQSLGQGLEFLIYFQGNSAPDKSGLPSDRFSAERTGGSVSTLTIQRTQQEDSAVYLCASSLRLSGGAASEQFFGPGTRLTVL.

V usage is TRBV6-5 and J usage is TRBJ2-1; maybe TRBD2 (6 bases). The CDR3 extends over 13 amino acids. Between the trimmed V and J ends, which lost 6 bases and 7 bases, there was a span of 13 bases. Germline assignment: CDR1 MNHEY and CDR2 SVGAGI. CDR3 amino acids: CASRGTGANEQFF. The CDR3 DNA follows: TGTGCCAGCAGGGGAACGGGAGCTAATGAGCAGTTCTTC.